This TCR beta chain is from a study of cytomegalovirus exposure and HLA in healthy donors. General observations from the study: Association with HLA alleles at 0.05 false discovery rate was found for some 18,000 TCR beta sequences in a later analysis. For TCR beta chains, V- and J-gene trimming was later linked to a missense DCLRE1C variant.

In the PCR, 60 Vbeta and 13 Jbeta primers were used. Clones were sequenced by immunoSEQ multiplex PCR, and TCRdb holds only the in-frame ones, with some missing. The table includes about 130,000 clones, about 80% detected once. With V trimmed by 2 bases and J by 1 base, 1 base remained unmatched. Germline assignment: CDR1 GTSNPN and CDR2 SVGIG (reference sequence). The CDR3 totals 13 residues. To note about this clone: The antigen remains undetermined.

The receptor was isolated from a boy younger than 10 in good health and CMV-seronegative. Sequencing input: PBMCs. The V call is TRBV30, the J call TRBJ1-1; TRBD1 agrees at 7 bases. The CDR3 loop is CAWSWTGNTEAFF. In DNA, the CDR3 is TGTGCCTGGAGTTGGACAGGGAACACTGAAGCTTTCTTT.